This T cell receptor beta chain was sequenced for a study of shared clonotypes between healthy human individuals. This was a deep-level run. TCRdb keeps only in-frame clones here, not all; method: immunoSEQ multiplex PCR. This sample yields 2 million to 3 million clones, of which 93% are seen a single time; about 0.39% belongs to the top ten. The ends were cut back, 5 bases at V and 1 base at J, with 17 bases in the middle. CDR1 and CDR2 from the germline V gene are SGHAT and FQNNGV. The CDR3 has 16 residues. Researchers partitioned CD4+ cells into CD45RA+ naive and CD45RA-negative memory subsets. This clonotype originated in a man younger than 30 in good health. Some clones in this sample may be carry-over from other donors' samples. This chain links TRBV11-2 with TRBJ1-1, with a tentative D call TRBD1 (5 bases). Input material: naive CD4+ T cells from PBMCs. Subset defined: CD45RA+ positively selected. The CDR3 nucleotides are TGTGCCAGCAGCCGGGGCCGGCCCGTAAGGAACACTGAAGCTTTCTTT. Protein: CASSRGRPVRNTEAFF.